This T cell receptor beta chain is from a study of control samples from healthy donors and cancer patients. CDR3 length: 15 residues. Germline V gene lookup returns CDR1 KGHDR and CDR2 SFDVKD. V trimming: 5 bases; J trimming: 5 bases; junction bases outside the gene matches: 7. Assay: immunoSEQ multiplex PCR; the TCRdb copy retains only in-frame clones and omits some. The repertoire holds around 90,000 clones, with roughly 86% as singletons. The sequence was collected from a man aged 30 to 45 in good health. This chain uses TRBV24-1 with TRBJ2-7, with 11 nucleotides matching TRBD1. Sequences were obtained from blood. CDR3 protein: CATSGRTGGEDEQYF. In DNA, the CDR3 is TGTGCCACCAGTGGTCGGACAGGGGGCGAGGACGAGCAGTACTTC.